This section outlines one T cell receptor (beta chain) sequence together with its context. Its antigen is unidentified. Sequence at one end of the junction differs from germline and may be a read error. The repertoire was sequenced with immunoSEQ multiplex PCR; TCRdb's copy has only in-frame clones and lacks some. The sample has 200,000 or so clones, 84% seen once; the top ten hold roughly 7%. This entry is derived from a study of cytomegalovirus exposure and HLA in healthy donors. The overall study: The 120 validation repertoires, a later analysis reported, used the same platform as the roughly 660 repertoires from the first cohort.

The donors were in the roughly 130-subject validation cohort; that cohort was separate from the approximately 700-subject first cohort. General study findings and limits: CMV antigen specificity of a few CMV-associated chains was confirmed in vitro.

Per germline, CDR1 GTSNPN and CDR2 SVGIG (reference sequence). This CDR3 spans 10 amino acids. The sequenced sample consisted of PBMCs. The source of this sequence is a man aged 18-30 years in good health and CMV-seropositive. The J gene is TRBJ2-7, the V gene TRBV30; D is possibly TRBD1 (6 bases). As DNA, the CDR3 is TGTGCCTGCCGGACAGCCCTTTTGGACTTC. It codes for CACRTALLDF. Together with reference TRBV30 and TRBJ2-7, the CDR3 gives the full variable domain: SQTIHQWPATLVQPVGSPLSLECTVEGTSNPNLYWYRQAAGRGLQLLFYSVGIGQISSEVPQNLSASRPQDRQFILSSKKLLLSDSGFYLCACRTALLDFGPGTRLTVT.